The rows below give T cell receptor beta chains drawn from one sample of a study of blood T cells in healthy people across ages. TCRdb fed the 5' RACE reads into MiXCR, producing one record per CDR3 protein. Of fewer than 1.5 million distinct CDR3 sequences in the sample, around 39% were seen once. Specimen: blood. The receptors were sampled from a woman younger than 30 in good health. Each CDR3 is given with its conserved first and last residue. Each record gives: V gene, D gene, CDR3 length, clone size, J gene, CDR3 DNA, CDR3 protein. The D gene is left open where the match is weak. Some rows mark clone size as missing; the rest say once, few, many or name a class of expanded clone.

v_gene: TRBV9
d_gene: TRBD1
len: 16
abundance: NA
j_gene: TRBJ2-7
CDR3nt: TGTGCCAGCAGCGAGTTCCGGGACAGGGAGTACAATGAGCAGTACTTC
CDR3aa: CASSEFRDREYNEQYF

v_gene: TRBV5-1
d_gene: NA
len: 15
abundance: NA
j_gene: TRBJ2-7
CDR3nt: TGCGCCAGCAGCCGCGACTCCTTAGGAAGTTACGAGCAGTACTTC
CDR3aa: CASSRDSLGSYEQYF

v_gene: TRBV6-6
d_gene: NA
len: 14
abundance: NA
j_gene: TRBJ2-3
CDR3nt: TGTGCCAGCAGTTACGGTTCGAGCACAGATACGCAGTATTTT
CDR3aa: CASSYGSSTDTQYF

v_gene: TRBV2
d_gene: NA
len: 14
abundance: NA
j_gene: TRBJ2-1
CDR3nt: TGTGCCAGCAGTGAAATGGGGCAAACCTACGAGCAGTTCTTC
CDR3aa: CASSEMGQTYEQFF

v_gene: TRBV4-1
d_gene: NA
len: 16
abundance: NA
j_gene: TRBJ1-6
CDR3nt: TGCGCCAGCAGCCAAGATGGGGCAGGGCGTAATTCACCCCTCCACTTT
CDR3aa: CASSQDGAGRNSPLHF

v_gene: TRBV27
d_gene: NA
len: 15
abundance: few
j_gene: TRBJ2-7
CDR3nt: TGTGCCAGCAGTTTGGGGGGTATGGGGTCCTACGAGCAGTACTTC
CDR3aa: CASSLGGMGSYEQYF

v_gene: TRBV3-1
d_gene: TRBD1
len: 15
abundance: NA
j_gene: TRBJ1-6
CDR3nt: TGTGCCAGCAGCCCGACAGGGTCAGGATATTCACCCCTCCACTTT
CDR3aa: CASSPTGSGYSPLHF

v_gene: TRBV28
d_gene: NA
len: 17
abundance: NA
j_gene: TRBJ2-5
CDR3nt: TGTGCCATCCCATTGGATGGGGCGGGGCCCTCCCAAGAGACCCAGTACTTC
CDR3aa: CAIPLDGAGPSQETQYF

v_gene: TRBV5-1
d_gene: TRBD2
len: 19
abundance: NA
j_gene: TRBJ2-3
CDR3nt: TGCGCCAGCAGCTTGGCAGCTAGCGGGGGGCTCCCTAGCACAGATACGCAGTATTTT
CDR3aa: CASSLAASGGLPSTDTQYF

v_gene: TRBV20-1
d_gene: NA
len: 13
abundance: NA
j_gene: TRBJ2-5
CDR3nt: TGCAGTGCTAGCGGGAGTAAGGCGGAGACCCAGTACTTC
CDR3aa: CSASGSKAETQYF

v_gene: TRBV2
d_gene: TRBD2
len: 13
abundance: NA
j_gene: TRBJ2-3
CDR3nt: TGTGCCACTTATAGCGGGAAATCAGATACGCAGTATTTT
CDR3aa: CATYSGKSDTQYF

v_gene: TRBV5-1
d_gene: TRBD1
len: 14
abundance: NA
j_gene: TRBJ2-5
CDR3nt: TGCGCCAGCAGCTCGAGACAGGGTCAAGAGACCCAGTACTTC
CDR3aa: CASSSRQGQETQYF

v_gene: TRBV6-5
d_gene: NA
len: 18
abundance: few
j_gene: TRBJ1-5
CDR3nt: TGTGCCAGCAGTTACTCCCGGGGGCAGACTAATAGCAATCAGCCCCAGCATTTT
CDR3aa: CASSYSRGQTNSNQPQHF

v_gene: TRBV7-3
d_gene: NA
len: 19
abundance: NA
j_gene: TRBJ2-7
CDR3nt: TGTGCCAGCAGCTTATGGGCAGGGGCGAAAGTATTAAGCTCCTACGAGCAGTACTTC
CDR3aa: CASSLWAGAKVLSSYEQYF

v_gene: TRBV12-3/TRBV12-4
d_gene: TRBD2
len: 13
abundance: NA
j_gene: TRBJ2-7
CDR3nt: TGTGCCAGCGCGACTAGCGGGGAGAACGAGCAGTACTTC
CDR3aa: CASATSGENEQYF

v_gene: TRBV4-1
d_gene: NA
len: 14
abundance: NA
j_gene: TRBJ1-5
CDR3nt: TGCGCCAGCAGCCTCCAAGGGGAAGGACAGCCCCAGCATTTT
CDR3aa: CASSLQGEGQPQHF

v_gene: TRBV5-1
d_gene: TRBD2
len: 16
abundance: NA
j_gene: TRBJ2-1
CDR3nt: TGCGCCAGCAGCTTTAGGACTAGCGGGAGGGACCATGAGCAGTTCTTC
CDR3aa: CASSFRTSGRDHEQFF

v_gene: TRBV7-6
d_gene: NA
len: 13
abundance: NA
j_gene: TRBJ1-5
CDR3nt: TGTGCCAGCAGCTTAGCGGCCGGTCAGCCCCAGCATTTT
CDR3aa: CASSLAAGQPQHF

v_gene: TRBV3-1
d_gene: NA
len: 16
abundance: NA
j_gene: TRBJ1-4
CDR3nt: TGTGCCAGCAGCCAAGATGCGCCCATACTAGGAGAAAAACTATTTTTT
CDR3aa: CASSQDAPILGEKLFF

v_gene: TRBV20-1
d_gene: NA
len: 15
abundance: once
j_gene: TRBJ1-5
CDR3nt: TGCAGTGCTAGAGATATGACAGTAGGCAATCAGCCCCAGCATTTT
CDR3aa: CSARDMTVGNQPQHF

v_gene: TRBV10-3
d_gene: NA
len: 12
abundance: NA
j_gene: TRBJ1-2
CDR3nt: TGTGCCATCAGTGAAGGTCCGAGGGGCTACACCTTC
CDR3aa: CAISEGPRGYTF

v_gene: TRBV27
d_gene: TRBD2
len: 15
abundance: NA
j_gene: TRBJ2-7
CDR3nt: TGTGCCAGCAGTTCAGGGACTAGCGGGGCCTACGAGCAGTACTTC
CDR3aa: CASSSGTSGAYEQYF

v_gene: TRBV29-1
d_gene: TRBD1
len: 13
abundance: NA
j_gene: TRBJ2-7
CDR3nt: TGCAGCGTTGACCCGACAGGGTCCTACGAGCAGTACTTC
CDR3aa: CSVDPTGSYEQYF

v_gene: TRBV5-1
d_gene: NA
len: 15
abundance: few
j_gene: TRBJ2-7
CDR3nt: TGCGCCAGCAGCTTTGGGACACTAGAACCCTACGAGCAGTACTTC
CDR3aa: CASSFGTLEPYEQYF